One sample yielded the 8 T cell receptor beta chains listed below, sequenced in a study of cytomegalovirus exposure and HLA in healthy donors. The PCR ran on 60 Vbeta and 13 Jbeta primers. The repertoire was sequenced with immunoSEQ multiplex PCR; TCRdb's copy has only in-frame clones and lacks some. The sample records 150,000 to 200,000 clones, almost 80% being singletons. The material sequenced was PBMCs. Receptors originate from a man aged 18 to 35 in good health and CMV-seropositive.

V gene TRBV12-5 combines with J gene TRBJ1-1; a possible D gene is TRBD1 (5 bases). The germline V gene has CDR1 LGHNT and CDR2 FRNRAP. The ends were cut back, 7 bases at V and 0 bases at J, with 12 bases in the middle. The CDR3 runs 14 residues. CDR3 sequence reads: CASAFGGMNTEAFF. The CDR3 region has the DNA TGTGCTAGTGCCTTCGGGGGGATGAACACTGAAGCTTTCTTT.

This clone was seen just once. The chain uses TRBV30 and TRBJ2-7; TRBD2 agrees at 8 bases. V was pared by 6 bases and J by 4 bases, with 5 bases of the junction left unmatched. Germline CDR1 is GTSNPN and CDR2 is SVGIG (reference sequence). This CDR3 is built from 12 residues. The CDR3 nucleotides are TGTGCCTGCGGGAGGGCCGTTTACGAGCAGTACTTC. Residues: CACGRAVYEQYF.

The chain couples TRBV6-6 to TRBJ1-5; possible D gene TRBD1, 5 bases. With 6 bases removed from V and 9 bases from J, the gap between germline ends came to 12 bases. Germline assignment: CDR1 MNHNY and CDR2 SVGAGI (reference sequence). The CDR3 sequence is 12 residues long. The CDR3 sequence is CASSSGGRPQHF. DNA for the CDR3: TGTGCCAGCAGCTCCGGGGGGAGGCCCCAGCATTTT.

This clone turned up a few times. No conserved phenylalanine or tryptophan is present at the end of the CDR3, so a read error is the likely explanation. This chain links TRBV11-2 with TRBJ1-6, with D tentatively TRBD1 (5 bases). Trimming pared 1 base from V and 8 bases from J, leaving 12 bases between. Germline CDR1 reads SGHAT; CDR2 reads FQNNGV. The length of the CDR3 is 15 residues. CDR3 loop: CASSLVFQGYSPLHL. Here the CDR3 DNA reads TGTGCCAGCAGCTTAGTGTTTCAGGGCTATTCACCCCTCCACCTT.

The gene calls are TRBV15 and TRBJ2-6; D possibly corresponds to TRBD2 (7 bases). The germline V and J ends were trimmed by 1 base and 3 bases, with 10 bases remaining between them. Germline-derived CDR1 and CDR2 are LNHNV and YYDKDF (reference sequence). The CDR3 sequence is 16 residues long. The CDR3 loop is CATSRAGGFGANVLTF. CDR3 DNA: TGTGCCACCAGCAGAGCGGGGGGCTTTGGGGCCAACGTCCTGACTTTC. Variable domain in full (rest from reference TRBV15 and TRBJ2-6): DAMVIQNPRYQVTQFGKPVTLSCSQTLNHNVMYWYQQKSSQAPKLLFHYYDKDFNNEADTPDNFQSRRPNTSFCFLDIRSPGLGDTAMYLCATSRAGGFGANVLTFGAGSRLTVL.

The chain joins TRBV4-3 to TRBJ1-1; D ambiguous. CDR1 is LGHNA, CDR2 YSLEER, per germline. V was cut by 0 bases and J by 10 bases, with 15 bases left in between. The length of the CDR3 is 14 residues. The chain's CDR3 is CASSQDRTVGGAFF. The CDR3 DNA reads TGCGCCAGCAGCCAAGACCGGACGGTGGGAGGAGCTTTCTTT.

The rearrangement joins TRBV27 to TRBJ2-1; D is uncertain. CDR1 and CDR2 from the germline V gene are MNHEY and SMNVEV (reference sequence). V shed 1 base and J shed 0 bases, with 7 bases lying between them. This CDR3 region has 15 residues. CDR3 sequence reads: CASSLFMSSYNEQFF. The CDR3 nucleotides read TGTGCCAGCAGTTTATTTATGAGCTCCTACAATGAGCAGTTCTTC.

CDR3 sequence reads: CASRDWDTGATEAFF. The CDR3 bases are TGTGCCAGCAGGGATTGGGACACCGGGGCCACTGAAGCTTTCTTT. The chain combines TRBV6-5 with TRBJ1-1, with D maybe TRBD1 (6 bases). Germline V gene sequence: CDR1 MNHEY, CDR2 SVGAGI. V was pared by 6 bases and J by 4 bases, with 18 bases between. The CDR3 is 15 residues long.